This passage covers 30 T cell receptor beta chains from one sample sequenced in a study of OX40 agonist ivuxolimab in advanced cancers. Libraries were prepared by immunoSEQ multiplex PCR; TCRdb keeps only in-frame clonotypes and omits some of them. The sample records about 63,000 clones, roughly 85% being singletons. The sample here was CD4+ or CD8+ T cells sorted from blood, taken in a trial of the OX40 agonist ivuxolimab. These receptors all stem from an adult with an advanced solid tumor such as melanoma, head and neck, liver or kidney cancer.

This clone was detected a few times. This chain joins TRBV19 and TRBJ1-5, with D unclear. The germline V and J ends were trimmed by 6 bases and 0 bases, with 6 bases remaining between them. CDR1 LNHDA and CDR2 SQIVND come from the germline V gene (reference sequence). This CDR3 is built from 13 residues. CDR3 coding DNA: TGTGCCAGTAGACAGAATAGCAATCAGCCCCAGCATTTT. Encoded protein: CASRQNSNQPQHF.

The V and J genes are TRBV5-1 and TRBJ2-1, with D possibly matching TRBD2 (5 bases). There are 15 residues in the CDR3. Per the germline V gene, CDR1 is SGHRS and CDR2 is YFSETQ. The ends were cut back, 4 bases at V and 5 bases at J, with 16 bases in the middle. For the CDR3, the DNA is TGCGCCAGCAGCACATTAGCGAGCTTCCACAATGAGCAGTTCTTC. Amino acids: CASSTLASFHNEQFF. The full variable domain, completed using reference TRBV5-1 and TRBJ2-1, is KAGVTQTPRYLIKTRGQQVTLSCSPISGHRSVSWYQQTPGQGLQFLFEYFSETQRNKGNFPGRFSGRQFSNSRSEMNVSTLELGDSALYLCASSTLASFHNEQFFGPGTRLTVL.

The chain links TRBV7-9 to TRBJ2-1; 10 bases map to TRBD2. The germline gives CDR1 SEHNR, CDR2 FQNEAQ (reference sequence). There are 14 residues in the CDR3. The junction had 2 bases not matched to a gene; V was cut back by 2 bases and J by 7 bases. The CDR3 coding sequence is TGTGCCAGCAGCTTATCTAGCGGGAGTAATGAGCAGTTCTTC. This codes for CASSLSSGSNEQFF.

The CDR3, as DNA: TGCAGCGTTGTTCGTTACAATGAGCAGTTCTTC. This sequence encodes CSVVRYNEQFF. The rearrangement uses TRBV29-1 and TRBJ2-1, with D unclear. V dropped 4 bases and J dropped 4 bases, with 5 bases sitting between them. The CDR3 is 11 amino acids. Per germline, CDR1 SQVTM and CDR2 ANQGSEA.

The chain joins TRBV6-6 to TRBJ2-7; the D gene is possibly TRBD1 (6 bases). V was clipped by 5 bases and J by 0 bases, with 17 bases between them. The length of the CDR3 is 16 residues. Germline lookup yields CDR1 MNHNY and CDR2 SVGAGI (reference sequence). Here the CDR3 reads CASSPPGHESSYEQYF. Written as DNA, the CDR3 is TGTGCCAGCAGTCCCCCGGGACATGAGAGCTCCTACGAGCAGTACTTC.

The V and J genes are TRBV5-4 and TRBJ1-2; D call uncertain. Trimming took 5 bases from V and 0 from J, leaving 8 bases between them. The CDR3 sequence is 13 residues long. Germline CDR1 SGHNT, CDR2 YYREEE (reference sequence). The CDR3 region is CASSLPTNYGYTF. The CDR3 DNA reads TGTGCCAGCAGTTTACCCACTAACTATGGCTACACCTTC. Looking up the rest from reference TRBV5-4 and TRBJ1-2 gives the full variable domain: ETGVTQSPTHLIKTRGQQVTLRCSSQSGHNTVSWYQQALGQGPQFIFQYYREEENGRGNFPPRFSGLQFPNYSSELNVNALELDDSALYLCASSLPTNYGYTFGSGTRLTVV.

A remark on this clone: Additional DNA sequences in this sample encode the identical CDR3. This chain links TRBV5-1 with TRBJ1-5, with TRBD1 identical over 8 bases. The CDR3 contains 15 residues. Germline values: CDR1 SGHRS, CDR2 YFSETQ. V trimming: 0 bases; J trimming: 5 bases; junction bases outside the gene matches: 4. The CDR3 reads CASSLGTGRDQPQHF. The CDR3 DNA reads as TGCGCCAGCAGCTTGGGGACAGGGAGGGATCAGCCCCAGCATTTT.

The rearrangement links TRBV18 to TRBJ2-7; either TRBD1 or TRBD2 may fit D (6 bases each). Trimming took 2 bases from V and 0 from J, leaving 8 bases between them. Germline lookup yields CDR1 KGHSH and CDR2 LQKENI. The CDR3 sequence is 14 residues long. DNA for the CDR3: TGTGCCAGCTCACCAAGGGGGGACTCCTACGAGCAGTACTTC. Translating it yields CASSPRGDSYEQYF.

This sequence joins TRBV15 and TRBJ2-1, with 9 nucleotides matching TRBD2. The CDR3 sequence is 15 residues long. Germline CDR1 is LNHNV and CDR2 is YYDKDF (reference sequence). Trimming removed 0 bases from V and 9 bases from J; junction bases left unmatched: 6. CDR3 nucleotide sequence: TGTGCCACCAGCAGAGAGGCTAGCGGGATCCGTGAGCAGTTCTTC. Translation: CATSREASGIREQFF.

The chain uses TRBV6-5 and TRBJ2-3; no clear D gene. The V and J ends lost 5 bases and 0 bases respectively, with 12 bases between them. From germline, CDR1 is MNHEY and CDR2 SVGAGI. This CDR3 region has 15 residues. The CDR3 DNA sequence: TGTGCCAGCAGTCTGCAGACCACTAGCACAGATACGCAGTATTTT. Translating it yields CASSLQTTSTDTQYF.

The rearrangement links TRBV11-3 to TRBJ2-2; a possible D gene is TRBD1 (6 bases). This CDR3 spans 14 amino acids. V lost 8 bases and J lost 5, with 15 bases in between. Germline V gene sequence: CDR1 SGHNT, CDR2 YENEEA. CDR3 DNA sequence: TGTGCCAGCGTGACAGGCGGTCGTACCGGGGAGCTGTTTTTT. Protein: CASVTGGRTGELFF. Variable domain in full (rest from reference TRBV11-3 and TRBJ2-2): EAGVVQSPRYKIIEKKQPVAFWCNPISGHNTLYWYLQNLGQGPELLIRYENEEAVDDSQLPKDRFSAERLKGVDSTLKIQPAELGDSAVYLCASVTGGRTGELFFGEGSRLTVL.

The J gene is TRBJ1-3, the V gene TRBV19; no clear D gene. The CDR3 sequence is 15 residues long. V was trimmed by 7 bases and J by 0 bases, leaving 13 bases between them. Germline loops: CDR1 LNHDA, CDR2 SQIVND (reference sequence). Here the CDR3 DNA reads TGTGCCAGTACCCCCATCCTAAACTCTGGAAACACCATATATTTT. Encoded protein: CASTPILNSGNTIYF.

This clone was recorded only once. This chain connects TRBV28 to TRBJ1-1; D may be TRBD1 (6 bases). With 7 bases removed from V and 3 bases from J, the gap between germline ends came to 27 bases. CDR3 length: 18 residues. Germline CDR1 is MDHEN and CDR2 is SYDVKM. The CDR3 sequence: CASINLESRARGDTEAFF. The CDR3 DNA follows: TGTGCCAGCATCAACCTGGAATCAAGGGCAAGGGGGGACACTGAAGCTTTCTTT.

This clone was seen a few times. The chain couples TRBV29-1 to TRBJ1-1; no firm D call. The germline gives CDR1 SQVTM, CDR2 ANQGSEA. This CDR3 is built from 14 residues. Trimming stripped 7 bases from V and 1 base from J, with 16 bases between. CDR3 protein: CSAGGRKGNTEAFF. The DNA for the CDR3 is TGCAGCGCCGGAGGCCGTAAAGGGAACACTGAAGCTTTCTTT. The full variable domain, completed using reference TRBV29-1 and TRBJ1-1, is SAVISQKPSRDICQRGTSLTIQCQVDSQVTMMFWYRQQPGQSLTLIATANQGSEATYESGFVIDKFPISRPNLTFSTLTVSNMSPEDSSIYLCSAGGRKGNTEAFFGQGTRLTVV.

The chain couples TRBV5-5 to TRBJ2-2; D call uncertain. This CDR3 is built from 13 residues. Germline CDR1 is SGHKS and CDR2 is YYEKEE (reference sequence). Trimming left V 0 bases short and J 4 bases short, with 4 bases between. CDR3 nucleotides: TGTGCCAGCAGCTTGGGGGTCACCGGGGAGCTGTTTTTT. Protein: CASSLGVTGELFF.

CDR3 bases: TGTGCCAGTAGTATAGCTACAGGCCGCACAGATACGCAGTATTTT. This encodes CASSIATGRTDTQYF. The chain uses TRBV19 and TRBJ2-3; possibly TRBD1 for D (5 bases). Trimming removed 1 base from V and 1 base from J, with 9 bases in between. The CDR3 length is 15 residues. Germline V gene sequence: CDR1 LNHDA, CDR2 SQIVND (reference sequence).

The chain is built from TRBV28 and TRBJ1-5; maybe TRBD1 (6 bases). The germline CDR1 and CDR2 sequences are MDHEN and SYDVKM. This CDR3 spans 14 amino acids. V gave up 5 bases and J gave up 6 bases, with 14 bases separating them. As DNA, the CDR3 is TGTGCCAGCAGTCCGGGACATACGGGTCAGCCCCAGCATTTT. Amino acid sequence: CASSPGHTGQPQHF.

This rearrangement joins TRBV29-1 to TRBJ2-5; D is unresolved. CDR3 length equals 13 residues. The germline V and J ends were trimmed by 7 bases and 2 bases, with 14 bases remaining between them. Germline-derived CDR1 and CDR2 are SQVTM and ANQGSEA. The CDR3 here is CSADKGGQETQYF. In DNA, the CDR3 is TGCAGCGCCGACAAAGGTGGGCAAGAGACCCAGTACTTC.

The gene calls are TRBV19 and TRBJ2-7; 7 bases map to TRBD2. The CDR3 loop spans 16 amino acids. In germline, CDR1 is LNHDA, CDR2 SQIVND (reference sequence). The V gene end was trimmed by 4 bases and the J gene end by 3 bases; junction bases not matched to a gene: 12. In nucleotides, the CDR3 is TGTGCCAGTAGTAGGGCGGGGATTAGCGGGTACTACGAGCAGTACTTC. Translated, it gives CASSRAGISGYYEQYF. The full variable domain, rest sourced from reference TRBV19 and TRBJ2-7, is DGGITQSPKYLFRKEGQNVTLSCEQNLNHDAMYWYRQDPGQGLRLIYYSQIVNDFQKGDIAEGYSVSREKKESFPLTVTSAQKNPTAFYLCASSRAGISGYYEQYFGPGTRLTVT.

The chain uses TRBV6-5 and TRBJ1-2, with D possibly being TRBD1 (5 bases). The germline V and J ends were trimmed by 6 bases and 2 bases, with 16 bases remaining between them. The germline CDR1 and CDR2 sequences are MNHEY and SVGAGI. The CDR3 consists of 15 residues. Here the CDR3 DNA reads TGTGCCAGCAGCTCGACGAAAACAGGCAACTATGGCTACACCTTC. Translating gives CASSSTKTGNYGYTF.

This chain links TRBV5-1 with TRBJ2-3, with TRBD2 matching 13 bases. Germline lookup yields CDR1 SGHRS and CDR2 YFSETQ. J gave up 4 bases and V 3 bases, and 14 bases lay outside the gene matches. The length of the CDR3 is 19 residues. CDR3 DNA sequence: TGCGCCAGCAGCTACCAACCTATAGGACTAGCGGGAGCAGCAGATACGCAGTATTTT. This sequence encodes CASSYQPIGLAGAADTQYF.

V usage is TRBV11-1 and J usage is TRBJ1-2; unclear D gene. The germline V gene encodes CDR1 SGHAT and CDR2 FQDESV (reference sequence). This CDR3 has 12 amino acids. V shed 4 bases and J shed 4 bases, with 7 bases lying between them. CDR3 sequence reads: CASSSYGYGYTF. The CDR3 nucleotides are TGTGCCAGCAGCTCCTATGGCTATGGCTACACCTTC.

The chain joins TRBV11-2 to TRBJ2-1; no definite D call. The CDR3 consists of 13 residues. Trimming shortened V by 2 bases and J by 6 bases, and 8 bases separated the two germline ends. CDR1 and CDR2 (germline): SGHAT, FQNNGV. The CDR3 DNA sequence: TGTGCCAGCAGCTTACCCACCTCCAATGAGCAGTTCTTC. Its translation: CASSLPTSNEQFF.

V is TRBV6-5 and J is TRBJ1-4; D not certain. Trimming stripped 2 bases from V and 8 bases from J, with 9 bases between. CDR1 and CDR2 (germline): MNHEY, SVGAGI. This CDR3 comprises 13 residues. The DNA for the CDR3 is TGTGCCAGCAGTTACCCGGGAGAGGAAAAACTGTTTTTT. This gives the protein CASSYPGEEKLFF.

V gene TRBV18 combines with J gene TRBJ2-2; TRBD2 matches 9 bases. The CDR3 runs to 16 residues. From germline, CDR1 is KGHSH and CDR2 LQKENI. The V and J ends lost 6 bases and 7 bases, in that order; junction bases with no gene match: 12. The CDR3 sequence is CASSPGLAQVSGELFF. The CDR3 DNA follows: TGTGCCAGCTCGCCTGGACTAGCGCAAGTGAGCGGGGAGCTGTTTTTT.

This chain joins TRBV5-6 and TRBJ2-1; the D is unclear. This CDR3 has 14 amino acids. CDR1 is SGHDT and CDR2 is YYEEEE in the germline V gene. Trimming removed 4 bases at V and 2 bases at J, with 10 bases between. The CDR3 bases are TGTGCCAGCAGCCCCCAGAGACCCTACAATGAGCAGTTCTTC. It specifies CASSPQRPYNEQFF.

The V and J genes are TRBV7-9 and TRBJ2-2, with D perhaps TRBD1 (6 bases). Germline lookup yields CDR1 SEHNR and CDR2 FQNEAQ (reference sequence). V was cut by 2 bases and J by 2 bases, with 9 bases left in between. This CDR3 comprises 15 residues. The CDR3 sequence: CASSLRDKNTGELFF. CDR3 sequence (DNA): TGTGCCAGCAGCTTACGGGACAAAAACACCGGGGAGCTGTTTTTT.

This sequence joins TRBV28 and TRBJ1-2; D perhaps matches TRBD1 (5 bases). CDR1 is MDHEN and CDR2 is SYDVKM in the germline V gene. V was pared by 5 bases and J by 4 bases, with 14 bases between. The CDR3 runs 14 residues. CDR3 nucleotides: TGTGCCAGCAGTACCGGGGCAGCGCTCTATGGCTACACCTTC. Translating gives CASSTGAALYGYTF.

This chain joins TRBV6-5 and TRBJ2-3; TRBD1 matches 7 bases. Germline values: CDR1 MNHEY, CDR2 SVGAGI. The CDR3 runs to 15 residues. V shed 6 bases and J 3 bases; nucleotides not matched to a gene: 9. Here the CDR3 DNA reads TGTGCCAGCAGGCTACAGGGGAGCAGGACAGATACGCAGTATTTT. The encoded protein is CASRLQGSRTDTQYF.

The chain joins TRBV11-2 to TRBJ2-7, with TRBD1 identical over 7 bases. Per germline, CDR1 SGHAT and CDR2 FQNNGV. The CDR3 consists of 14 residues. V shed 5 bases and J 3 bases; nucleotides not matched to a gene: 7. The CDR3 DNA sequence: TGTGCCAGCAGCCCCCGGGACAGACTCTACGAGCAGTACTTC. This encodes CASSPRDRLYEQYF.